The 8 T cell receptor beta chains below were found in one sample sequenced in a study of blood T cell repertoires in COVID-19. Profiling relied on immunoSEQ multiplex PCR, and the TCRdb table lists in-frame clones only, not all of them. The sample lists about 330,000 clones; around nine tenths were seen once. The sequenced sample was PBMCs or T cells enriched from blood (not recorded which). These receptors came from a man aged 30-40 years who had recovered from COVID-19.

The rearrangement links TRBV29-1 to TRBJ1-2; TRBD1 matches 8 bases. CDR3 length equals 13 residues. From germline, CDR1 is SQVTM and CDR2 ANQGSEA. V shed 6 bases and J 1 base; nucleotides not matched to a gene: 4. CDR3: CSVPTGDNYGYTF. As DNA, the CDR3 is TGCAGCGTCCCGACAGGGGATAACTATGGCTACACCTTC.

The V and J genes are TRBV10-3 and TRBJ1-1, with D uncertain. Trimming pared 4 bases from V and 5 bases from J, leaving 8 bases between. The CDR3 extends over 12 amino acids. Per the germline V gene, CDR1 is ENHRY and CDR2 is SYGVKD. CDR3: CAISVERTEAFF. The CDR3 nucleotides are TGTGCCATCAGTGTGGAGAGGACTGAAGCTTTCTTT.

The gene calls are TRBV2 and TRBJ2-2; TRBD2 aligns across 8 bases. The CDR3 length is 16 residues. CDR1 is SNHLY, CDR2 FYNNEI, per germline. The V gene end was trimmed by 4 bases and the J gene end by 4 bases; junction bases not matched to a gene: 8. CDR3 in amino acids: CASSGQRGTLTGELFF. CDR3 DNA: TGTGCCAGCAGTGGGCAGCGGGGGACCCTCACCGGGGAGCTGTTTTTT.

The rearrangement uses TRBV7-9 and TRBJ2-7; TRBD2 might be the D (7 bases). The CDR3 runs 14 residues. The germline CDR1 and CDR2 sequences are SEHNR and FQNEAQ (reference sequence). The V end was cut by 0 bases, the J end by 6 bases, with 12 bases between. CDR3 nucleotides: TGTGCCAGCAGCTTAGCGGGCGGGGGCGGCGAGCAGTACTTC. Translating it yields CASSLAGGGGEQYF.

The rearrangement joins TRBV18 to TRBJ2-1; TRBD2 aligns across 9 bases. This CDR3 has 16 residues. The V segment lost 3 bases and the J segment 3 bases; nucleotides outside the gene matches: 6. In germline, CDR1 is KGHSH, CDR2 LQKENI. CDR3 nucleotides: TGTGCCAGCTCACCCCAAGTAGCGGGAGACTACAATGAGCAGTTCTTC. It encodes CASSPQVAGDYNEQFF.

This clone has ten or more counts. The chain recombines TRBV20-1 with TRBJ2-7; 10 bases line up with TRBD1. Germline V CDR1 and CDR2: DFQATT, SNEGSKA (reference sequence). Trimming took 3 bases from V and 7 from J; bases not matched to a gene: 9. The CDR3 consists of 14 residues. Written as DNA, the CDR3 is TGCAGTGCTAGTCCGGGACAGGGGCGGGGGGAGCAGTACTTC. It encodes CSASPGQGRGEQYF.

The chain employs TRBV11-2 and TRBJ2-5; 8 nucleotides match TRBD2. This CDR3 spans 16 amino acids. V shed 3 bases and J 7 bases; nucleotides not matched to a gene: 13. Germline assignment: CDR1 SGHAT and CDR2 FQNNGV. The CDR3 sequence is CASSLTPSGGGPTQYF. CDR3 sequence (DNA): TGTGCCAGCAGCTTGACTCCCTCGGGGGGGGGCCCGACCCAGTACTTC.

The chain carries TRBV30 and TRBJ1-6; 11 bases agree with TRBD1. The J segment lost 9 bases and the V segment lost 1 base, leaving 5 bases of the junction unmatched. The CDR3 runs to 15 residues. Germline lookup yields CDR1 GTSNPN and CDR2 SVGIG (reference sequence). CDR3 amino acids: CAWSAGTGGFSPLHF. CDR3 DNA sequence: TGTGCCTGGAGTGCCGGGACAGGGGGATTTTCACCCCTCCACTTT.